This T cell receptor beta chain was documented in a study of cytomegalovirus exposure and HLA in healthy donors. CDR1 and CDR2 from the germline V gene are MDHEN and SYDVKM. The ends were cut back, 2 bases at V and 5 bases at J, with 13 bases in the middle. The CDR3 is 14 residues long. TCRdb's table, derived via immunoSEQ multiplex PCR, lists solely in-frame clones and lacks some. The data contain more than 140,000 clones, about 88% of them singletons. The receptor comes from a woman under 30 in good health and CMV-seropositive. Sample: PBMCs. The chain links TRBV28 to TRBJ2-7, with D possibly TRBD2 on 6 matching bases. CDR3 loop: CASSLHGEDNEQYF. The DNA for the CDR3 is TGTGCCAGCAGTTTACACGGGGAGGACAACGAGCAGTACTTC.